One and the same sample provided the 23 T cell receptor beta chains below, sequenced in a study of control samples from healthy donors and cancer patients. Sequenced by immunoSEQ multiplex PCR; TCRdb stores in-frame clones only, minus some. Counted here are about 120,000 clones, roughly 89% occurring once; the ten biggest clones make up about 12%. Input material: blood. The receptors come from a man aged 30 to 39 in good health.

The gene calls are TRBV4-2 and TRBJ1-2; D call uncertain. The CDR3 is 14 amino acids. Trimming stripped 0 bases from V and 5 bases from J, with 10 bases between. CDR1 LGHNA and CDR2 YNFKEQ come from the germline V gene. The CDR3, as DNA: TGTGCCAGCAGCCAAGAAAATAGGGCTTATGGCTACACCTTC. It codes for CASSQENRAYGYTF.

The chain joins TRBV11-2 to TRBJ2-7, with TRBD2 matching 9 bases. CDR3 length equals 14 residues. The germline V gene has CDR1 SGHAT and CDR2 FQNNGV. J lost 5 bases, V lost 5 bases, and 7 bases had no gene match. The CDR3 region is CASSLSGGLNEQYF. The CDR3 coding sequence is TGTGCCAGCAGCCTTAGCGGGGGTCTGAACGAGCAGTACTTC.

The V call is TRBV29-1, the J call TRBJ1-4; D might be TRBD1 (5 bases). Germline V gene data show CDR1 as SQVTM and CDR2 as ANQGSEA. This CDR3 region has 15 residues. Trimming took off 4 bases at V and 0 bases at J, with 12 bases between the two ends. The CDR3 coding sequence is TGCAGCGTTGGAGAAGGGGCTGCAACTAATGAAAAACTGTTTTTT. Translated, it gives CSVGEGAATNEKLFF.

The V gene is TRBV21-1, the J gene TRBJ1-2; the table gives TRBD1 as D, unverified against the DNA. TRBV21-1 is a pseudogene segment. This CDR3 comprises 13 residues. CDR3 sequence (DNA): TGTGCCAGCAGCGAGACAGGGGTGTCTGGCTACACCTTC. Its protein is CASSETGVSGYTF.

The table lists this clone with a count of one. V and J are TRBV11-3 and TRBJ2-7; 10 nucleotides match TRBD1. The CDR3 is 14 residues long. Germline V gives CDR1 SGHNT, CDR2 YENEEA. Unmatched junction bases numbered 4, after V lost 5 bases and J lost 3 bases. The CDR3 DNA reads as TGTGCCAGCAGCACCGGGACAGGGGACTACGAGCAGTACTTC. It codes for CASSTGTGDYEQYF.

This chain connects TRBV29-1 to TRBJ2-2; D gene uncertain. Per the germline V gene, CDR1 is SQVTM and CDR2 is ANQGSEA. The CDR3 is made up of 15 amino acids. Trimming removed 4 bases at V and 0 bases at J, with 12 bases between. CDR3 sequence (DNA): TGCAGCGTTGGTCGTACGTGGTCGAACACCGGGGAGCTGTTTTTT. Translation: CSVGRTWSNTGELFF.

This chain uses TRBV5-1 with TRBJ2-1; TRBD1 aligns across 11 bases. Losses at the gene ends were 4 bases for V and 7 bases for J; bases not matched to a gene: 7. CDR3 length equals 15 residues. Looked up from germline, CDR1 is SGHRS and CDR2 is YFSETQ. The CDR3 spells CASSTRTGGGNEQFF. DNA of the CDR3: TGCGCCAGCAGCACAAGGACAGGGGGCGGGAATGAGCAGTTCTTC. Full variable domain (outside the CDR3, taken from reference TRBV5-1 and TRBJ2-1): KAGVTQTPRYLIKTRGQQVTLSCSPISGHRSVSWYQQTPGQGLQFLFEYFSETQRNKGNFPGRFSGRQFSNSRSEMNVSTLELGDSALYLCASSTRTGGGNEQFFGPGTRLTVL.

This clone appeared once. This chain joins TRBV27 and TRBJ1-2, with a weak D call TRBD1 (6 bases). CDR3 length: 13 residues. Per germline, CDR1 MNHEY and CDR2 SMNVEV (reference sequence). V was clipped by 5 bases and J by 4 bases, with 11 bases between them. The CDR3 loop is CASSGQGSYGYTF. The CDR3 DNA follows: TGTGCCAGCAGTGGCCAGGGGTCCTATGGCTACACCTTC.

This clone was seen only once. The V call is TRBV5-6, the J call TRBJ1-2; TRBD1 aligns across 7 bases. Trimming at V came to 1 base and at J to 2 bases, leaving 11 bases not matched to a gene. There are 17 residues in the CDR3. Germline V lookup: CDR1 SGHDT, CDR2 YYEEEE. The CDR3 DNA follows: TGTGCCAGCAGCTTGCCCTCCCCAGGGGGTTCAAACTATGGCTACACCTTC. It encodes CASSLPSPGGSNYGYTF. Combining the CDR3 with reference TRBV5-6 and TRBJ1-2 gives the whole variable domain DAGVTQSPTHLIKTRGQQVTLRCSPKSGHDTVSWYQQALGQGPQFIFQYYEEEERQRGNFPDRFSGHQFPNYSSELNVNALLLGDSALYLCASSLPSPGGSNYGYTFGSGTRLTVV.

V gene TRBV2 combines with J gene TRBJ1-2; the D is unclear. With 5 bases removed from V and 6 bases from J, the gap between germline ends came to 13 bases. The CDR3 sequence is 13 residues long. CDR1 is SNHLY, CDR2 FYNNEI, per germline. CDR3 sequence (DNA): TGTGCCAGCAGTTATGTGGGATCGGATGGCTACACCTTC. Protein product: CASSYVGSDGYTF.

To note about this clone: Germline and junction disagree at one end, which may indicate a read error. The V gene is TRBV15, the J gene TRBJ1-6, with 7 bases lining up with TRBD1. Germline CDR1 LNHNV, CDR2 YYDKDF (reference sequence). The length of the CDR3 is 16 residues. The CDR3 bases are TGTGCCACCAGCGGAGACAGGGAAAGAGGAAATTCACCCCTCCACTTT. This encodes CATSGDRERGNSPLHF.

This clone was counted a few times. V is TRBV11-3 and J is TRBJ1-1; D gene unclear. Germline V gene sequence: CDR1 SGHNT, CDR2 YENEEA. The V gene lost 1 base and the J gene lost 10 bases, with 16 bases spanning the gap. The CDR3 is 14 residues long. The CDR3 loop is CASSLVQAASGAFF. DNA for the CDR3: TGTGCCAGCAGCTTAGTCCAGGCAGCATCTGGAGCTTTCTTT.

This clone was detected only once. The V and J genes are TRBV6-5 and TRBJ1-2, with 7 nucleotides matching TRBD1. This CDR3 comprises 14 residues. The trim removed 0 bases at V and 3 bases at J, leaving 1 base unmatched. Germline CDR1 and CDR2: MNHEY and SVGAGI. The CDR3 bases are TGTGCCAGCAGTTACTCCCAGGGGGACTATGGCTACACCTTC. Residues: CASSYSQGDYGYTF.

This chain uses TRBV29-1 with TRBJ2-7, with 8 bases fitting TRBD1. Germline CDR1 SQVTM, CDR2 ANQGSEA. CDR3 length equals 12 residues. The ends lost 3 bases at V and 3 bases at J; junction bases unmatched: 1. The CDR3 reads CSVDGTGYEQYF. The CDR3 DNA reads TGCAGCGTTGACGGGACAGGCTACGAGCAGTACTTC.

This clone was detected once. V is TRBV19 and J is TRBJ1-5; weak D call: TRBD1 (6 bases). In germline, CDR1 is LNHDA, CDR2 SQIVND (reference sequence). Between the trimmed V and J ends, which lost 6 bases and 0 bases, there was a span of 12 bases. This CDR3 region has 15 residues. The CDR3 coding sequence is TGTGCCAGTAGGGGGGGACAACATAGCAATCAGCCCCAGCATTTT. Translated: CASRGGQHSNQPQHF.

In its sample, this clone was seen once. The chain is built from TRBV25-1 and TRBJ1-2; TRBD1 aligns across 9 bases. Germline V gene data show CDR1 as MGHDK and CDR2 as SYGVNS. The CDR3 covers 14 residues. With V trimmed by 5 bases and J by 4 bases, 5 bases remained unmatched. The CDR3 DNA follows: TGTGCCAGCAGTAGGACAGGGGATGGCTATGGCTACACCTTC. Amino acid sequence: CASSRTGDGYGYTF.

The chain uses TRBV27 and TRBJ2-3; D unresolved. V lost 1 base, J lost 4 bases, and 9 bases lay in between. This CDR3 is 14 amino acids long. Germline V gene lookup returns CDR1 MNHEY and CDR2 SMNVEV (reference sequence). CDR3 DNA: TGTGCCAGCAGTTTATTAAGTCCTTCAGATACGCAGTATTTT. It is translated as CASSLLSPSDTQYF.

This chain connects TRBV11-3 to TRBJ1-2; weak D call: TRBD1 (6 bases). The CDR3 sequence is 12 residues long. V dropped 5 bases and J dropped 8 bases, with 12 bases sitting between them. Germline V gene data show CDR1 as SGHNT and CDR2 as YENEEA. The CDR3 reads CASSTQGWGYTF. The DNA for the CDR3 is TGTGCCAGCAGCACACAGGGATGGGGCTACACCTTC.

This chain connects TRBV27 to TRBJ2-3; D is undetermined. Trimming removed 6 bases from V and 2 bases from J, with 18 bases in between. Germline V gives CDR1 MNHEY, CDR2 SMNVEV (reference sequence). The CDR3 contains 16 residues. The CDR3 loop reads CASRGSSLSPTDTQYF. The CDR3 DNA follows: TGTGCCAGCAGGGGGTCTTCTTTAAGTCCCACAGATACGCAGTATTTT.

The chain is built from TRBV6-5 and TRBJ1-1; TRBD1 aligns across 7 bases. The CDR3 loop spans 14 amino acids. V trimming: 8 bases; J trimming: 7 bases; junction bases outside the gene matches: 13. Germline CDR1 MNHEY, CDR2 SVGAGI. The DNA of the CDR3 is TGTGCCAGCCGGGCTGGCGCAGGGGGAATTGAAGCTTTCTTT. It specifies CASRAGAGGIEAFF.

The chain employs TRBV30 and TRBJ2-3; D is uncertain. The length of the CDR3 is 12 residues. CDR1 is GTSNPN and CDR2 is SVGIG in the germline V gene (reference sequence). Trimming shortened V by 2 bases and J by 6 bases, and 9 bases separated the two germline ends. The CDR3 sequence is CAWSPSADTQYF. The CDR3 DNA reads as TGTGCCTGGAGTCCTTCTGCGGATACGCAGTATTTT.

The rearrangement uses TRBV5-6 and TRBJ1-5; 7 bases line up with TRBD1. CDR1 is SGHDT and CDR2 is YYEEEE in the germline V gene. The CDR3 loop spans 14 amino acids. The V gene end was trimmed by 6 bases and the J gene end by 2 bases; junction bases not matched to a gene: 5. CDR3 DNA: TGTGCCAGCACCCGGCAGGGGGGCAATCAGCCCCAGCATTTT. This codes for CASTRQGGNQPQHF.

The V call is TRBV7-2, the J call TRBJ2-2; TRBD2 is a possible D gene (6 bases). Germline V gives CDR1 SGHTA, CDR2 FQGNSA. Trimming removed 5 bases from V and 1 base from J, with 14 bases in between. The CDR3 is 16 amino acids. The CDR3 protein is CASSTRIGGNTGELFF. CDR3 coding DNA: TGTGCCAGCAGCACGAGGATCGGGGGGAACACCGGGGAGCTGTTTTTT.